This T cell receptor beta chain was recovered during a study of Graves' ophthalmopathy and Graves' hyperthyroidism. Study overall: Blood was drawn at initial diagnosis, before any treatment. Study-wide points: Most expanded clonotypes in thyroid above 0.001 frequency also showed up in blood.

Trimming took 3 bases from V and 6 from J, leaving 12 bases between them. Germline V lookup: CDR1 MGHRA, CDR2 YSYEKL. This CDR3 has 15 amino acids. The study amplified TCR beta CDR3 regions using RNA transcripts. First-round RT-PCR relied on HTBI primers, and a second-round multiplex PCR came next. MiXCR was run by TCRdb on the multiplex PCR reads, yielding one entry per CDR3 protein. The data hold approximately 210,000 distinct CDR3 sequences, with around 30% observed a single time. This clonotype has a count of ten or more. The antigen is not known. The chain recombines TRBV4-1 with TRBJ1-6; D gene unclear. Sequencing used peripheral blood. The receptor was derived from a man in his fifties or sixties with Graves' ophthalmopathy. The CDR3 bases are TGCGCCAGCAGCCAGGGTCAGCGGGGTAATTCACCCCTCCACTTT. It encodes CASSQGQRGNSPLHF.